The rows below give T cell receptor beta chains drawn from one sample of a study of blood T cell repertoires in COVID-19. Generated by immunoSEQ multiplex PCR, the TCRdb table keeps only in-frame clones and is missing some. Found here are about 220,000 clones, roughly 90% of them singletons; the top ten hold more than 2.5%. Sequencing was done on a sample of PBMCs or T cells enriched from blood (not recorded which). These receptors came from a young woman who had recovered from COVID-19. The CDR3 runs from the conserved cysteine through the conserved F or W. A D gene is named only where the DNA matches it firmly. Size is stated for part of the rows, as once, few or many counts, or as a class when the clone is expanded.

j_call: TRBJ1-2
clone_size: .
d_call: .
v_call: TRBV5-4
cdr3_aa: CASSLEPNRAVDGYTF
cdr3_nt: TGTGCCAGCAGCTTAGAGCCAAACAGGGCTGTTGATGGCTACACCTTC

j_call: TRBJ2-1
clone_size: few
d_call: TRBD2
v_call: TRBV2
cdr3_aa: CANPKGLSDEQFF
cdr3_nt: TGTGCCAACCCTAAGGGACTATCGGATGAGCAGTTCTTC

j_call: TRBJ1-5
clone_size: .
d_call: .
v_call: TRBV7-3
cdr3_aa: CASSSGPSEQPQHF
cdr3_nt: TGTGCCAGCAGCTCGGGCCCTAGCGAACAGCCCCAGCATTTT

j_call: TRBJ2-1
clone_size: .
d_call: .
v_call: TRBV2
cdr3_aa: CASSVLALGNNEQFF
cdr3_nt: TGTGCCAGCAGTGTTCTAGCCCTCGGTAACAATGAGCAGTTCTTC

j_call: TRBJ2-7
clone_size: .
d_call: TRBD1
v_call: TRBV7-2
cdr3_aa: CASSYRQGAYEQYF
cdr3_nt: TGTGCCAGCAGCTACCGACAGGGGGCTTACGAGCAGTACTTC

j_call: TRBJ2-7
clone_size: .
d_call: TRBD2
v_call: TRBV18
cdr3_aa: CASSLSGGHSYEQYF
cdr3_nt: TGTGCCAGCTCCTTAAGCGGGGGACACTCCTACGAGCAGTACTTC

j_call: TRBJ1-1
clone_size: .
d_call: .
v_call: TRBV18
cdr3_aa: CASSSQGIPDTEAFF
cdr3_nt: TGTGCCAGCTCCTCCCAGGGAATCCCTGACACTGAAGCTTTCTTT

j_call: TRBJ1-1
clone_size: .
d_call: TRBD1
v_call: TRBV4-1
cdr3_aa: CASSQSRDRNTEAFF
cdr3_nt: TGCGCCAGCAGCCAAAGCCGGGACAGGAACACTGAAGCTTTCTTT

j_call: TRBJ1-4
clone_size: once
d_call: .
v_call: TRBV2
cdr3_aa: CASSAQQGGHEKLFF
cdr3_nt: TGTGCCAGCAGTGCCCAACAGGGTGGTCATGAAAAACTGTTTTTT

j_call: TRBJ2-7
clone_size: .
d_call: TRBD2
v_call: TRBV6-2/TRBV6-3
cdr3_aa: CASSNPKPSSGGPQQYF
cdr3_nt: TGTGCCAGCAGCAATCCCAAACCATCTAGCGGGGGGCCTCAGCAGTACTTC

j_call: TRBJ1-2
clone_size: .
d_call: .
v_call: TRBV12-3/TRBV12-4
cdr3_aa: CASSSGGASTF
cdr3_nt: TGTGCCAGCAGCTCCGGTGGGGCGTCCACCTTC